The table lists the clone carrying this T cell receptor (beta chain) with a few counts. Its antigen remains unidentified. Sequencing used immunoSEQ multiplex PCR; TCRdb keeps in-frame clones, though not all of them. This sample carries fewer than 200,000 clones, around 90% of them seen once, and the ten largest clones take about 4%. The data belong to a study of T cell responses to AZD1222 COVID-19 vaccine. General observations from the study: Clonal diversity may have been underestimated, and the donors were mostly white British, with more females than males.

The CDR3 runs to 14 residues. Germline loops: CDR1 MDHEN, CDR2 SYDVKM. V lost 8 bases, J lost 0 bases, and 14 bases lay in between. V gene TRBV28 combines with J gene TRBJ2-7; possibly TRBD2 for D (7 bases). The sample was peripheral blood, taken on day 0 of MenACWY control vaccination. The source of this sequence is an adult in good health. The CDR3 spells CASSEGGNSYEQYF. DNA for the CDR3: TGTGCCAGCTCCGAGGGGGGGAACTCCTACGAGCAGTACTTC.